Listed below are T cell receptor beta chains from one sample, sequenced in a study of T cells in Graves' hyperthyroidism and ophthalmopathy. TCRdb re-called the multiplex PCR reads with MiXCR, one entry per CDR3 protein. The sample gives 700,000 or so distinct CDR3 sequences, roughly 14% of which show up once; approximately 13% is in the top ten. Material: blood. Receptor source: a woman in her forties or fifties with Graves' ophthalmopathy. CDR3s include the opening cysteine and the closing phenylalanine or tryptophan. The order of the fields is V gene, D gene, J gene, CDR3 length, clone size, CDR3 protein, CDR3 DNA. D genes are given only for firm matches. A clone size is listed for some rows: how often the clone was seen (once, few, many), or a class if it is expanded.

v_gene: TRBV2; d_gene: .; j_gene: TRBJ1-5; len: 12; abundance: many; CDR3aa: CASSEAPQPQHF; CDR3nt: TGTGCCAGCAGTGAAGCTCCTCAGCCCCAGCATTTT
v_gene: TRBV9; d_gene: TRBD2; j_gene: TRBJ2-5; len: 14; abundance: few; CDR3aa: CASSIAGMTETQYF; CDR3nt: TGTGCCAGCAGCATAGCGGGAATGACAGAGACCCAGTACTTC
v_gene: TRBV6-1; d_gene: .; j_gene: TRBJ1-2; len: 14; abundance: .; CDR3aa: CASSEYLDNYGYTF; CDR3nt: TGTGCCAGCAGTGAATATCTAGATAACTATGGCTACACCTTC
v_gene: TRBV20-1; d_gene: .; j_gene: TRBJ1-1; len: 11; abundance: many; CDR3aa: CSARMITEAFF; CDR3nt: TGCAGTGCAAGGATGATCACTGAAGCTTTCTTT
v_gene: TRBV15; d_gene: .; j_gene: TRBJ2-7; len: 15; abundance: few; CDR3aa: CATSRGETASDEQYF; CDR3nt: TGTGCCACCAGCAGAGGGGAGACTGCCTCGGACGAGCAGTACTTC
v_gene: TRBV5-6; d_gene: TRBD2; j_gene: TRBJ2-7; len: 14; abundance: .; CDR3aa: CASSLIQREAEQYF; CDR3nt: TGTGCCAGCAGCTTGATTCAGCGGGAGGCCGAGCAGTACTTC
v_gene: TRBV9; d_gene: .; j_gene: TRBJ1-1; len: 14; abundance: many; CDR3aa: CASSVGISNTEAFF; CDR3nt: TGTGCCAGCAGCGTGGGGATATCGAACACTGAAGCTTTCTTT
v_gene: TRBV11-3; d_gene: .; j_gene: TRBJ2-7; len: 14; abundance: many; CDR3aa: CASSVDRINYEQYF; CDR3nt: TGTGCCAGCAGCGTCGACAGGATAAACTACGAGCAGTACTTC
v_gene: TRBV6-1; d_gene: .; j_gene: TRBJ2-7; len: 14; abundance: .; CDR3aa: CASMPLVRGNEQYF; CDR3nt: TGTGCCAGCATGCCTTTGGTCCGGGGTAACGAGCAGTACTTC
v_gene: TRBV3-1; d_gene: TRBD2; j_gene: TRBJ2-1; len: 17; abundance: many; CDR3aa: CASSQGLAGESYNEQFF; CDR3nt: TGTGCCAGCAGCCAAGGACTAGCGGGAGAATCCTACAATGAGCAGTTCTTC
v_gene: TRBV19; d_gene: .; j_gene: TRBJ1-5; len: 13; abundance: .; CDR3aa: CASNPGRFQPQHF; CDR3nt: TGTGCCAGTAATCCGGGAAGGTTTCAGCCCCAGCATTTT
v_gene: TRBV6-1; d_gene: .; j_gene: TRBJ2-5; len: 15; abundance: few; CDR3aa: CASSRTAAGQETQYF; CDR3nt: TGTGCCAGCAGTAGGACCGCCGCGGGTCAAGAGACCCAGTACTTC
v_gene: TRBV20-1; d_gene: TRBD2; j_gene: TRBJ2-7; len: 14; abundance: many; CDR3aa: CSARWREGGYEQYF; CDR3nt: TGCAGTGCCCGCTGGCGGGAGGGCGGCTACGAGCAGTACTTC
v_gene: TRBV28; d_gene: .; j_gene: TRBJ2-6; len: 17; abundance: once; CDR3aa: CASWTGRVRGGANVLTF; CDR3nt: TGTGCCAGTTGGACAGGGAGGGTGAGGGGTGGGGCCAACGTCCTGACTTTC
v_gene: TRBV28; d_gene: .; j_gene: TRBJ2-2; len: 15; abundance: few; CDR3aa: CASSSSGPNTGELFF; CDR3nt: TGTGCCAGCAGTTCCTCTGGGCCGAACACCGGGGAGCTGTTTTTT
v_gene: TRBV28; d_gene: .; j_gene: TRBJ2-5; len: 13; abundance: many; CDR3aa: CASHDGGRRTQYF; CDR3nt: TGTGCCAGTCACGACGGGGGCCGGAGGACCCAGTACTTC
v_gene: TRBV4-2; d_gene: .; j_gene: TRBJ1-1; len: 17; abundance: many; CDR3aa: CASSQSFSRGTNTEAFF; CDR3nt: TGTGCCAGCAGCCAGTCCTTTAGCAGAGGAACGAACACTGAAGCTTTCTTT
v_gene: TRBV11-2; d_gene: .; j_gene: TRBJ1-1; len: 16; abundance: many; CDR3aa: CASSFGWGGRNTEAFF; CDR3nt: TGTGCCAGCAGCTTTGGGTGGGGTGGAAGGAACACTGAAGCTTTCTTT
v_gene: TRBV28; d_gene: TRBD2; j_gene: TRBJ2-3; len: 16; abundance: .; CDR3aa: CASSPIAGVRADTQYF; CDR3nt: TGTGCCAGCAGCCCAATAGCGGGAGTGAGGGCAGATACGCAGTATTTT
v_gene: TRBV7-9; d_gene: TRBD2; j_gene: TRBJ2-1; len: 16; abundance: few; CDR3aa: CASSAESGIANNEQFF; CDR3nt: TGTGCCAGCAGCGCGGAGAGCGGGATCGCCAACAATGAGCAGTTCTTC
v_gene: TRBV28; d_gene: TRBD1; j_gene: TRBJ2-5; len: 14; abundance: many; CDR3aa: CASSATGGSRFLYF; CDR3nt: TGTGCCAGCAGTGCAACAGGGGGGTCTCGGTTCTTGTACTTC
v_gene: TRBV20-1; d_gene: .; j_gene: TRBJ2-7; len: 14; abundance: .; CDR3aa: CSASGDYEVYEQYF; CDR3nt: TGCAGTGCTAGTGGGGATTATGAGGTCTACGAGCAGTACTTC
v_gene: TRBV7-2; d_gene: TRBD2; j_gene: TRBJ2-3; len: 16; abundance: many; CDR3aa: CASSLRSTSGTDTQYF; CDR3nt: TGTGCCAGCAGCTTAAGGTCGACTAGCGGCACAGATACGCAGTATTTT
v_gene: TRBV12-3/TRBV12-4; d_gene: .; j_gene: TRBJ1-5; len: 13; abundance: many; CDR3aa: CASSSSLNQPQHF; CDR3nt: TGTGCCAGCAGCAGTTCCTTGAATCAGCCCCAGCATTTT
v_gene: TRBV7-9; d_gene: TRBD2; j_gene: TRBJ2-7; len: 15; abundance: .; CDR3aa: CASSFRTSGAYEQYF; CDR3nt: TGTGCCAGCAGCTTCCGGACTAGCGGAGCCTACGAGCAGTACTTC
v_gene: TRBV7-9; d_gene: TRBD1; j_gene: TRBJ2-1; len: 14; abundance: few; CDR3aa: CASSLFDRAGEQFF; CDR3nt: TGTGCCAGCAGCTTATTCGACAGGGCCGGTGAGCAGTTCTTC
v_gene: TRBV28; d_gene: .; j_gene: TRBJ2-1; len: 14; abundance: many; CDR3aa: CATRGASAYNEQFF; CDR3nt: TGTGCCACCCGAGGGGCTAGCGCCTACAATGAGCAGTTCTTC
v_gene: TRBV29-1; d_gene: TRBD2; j_gene: TRBJ2-1; len: 16; abundance: .; CDR3aa: CSVGGLAGASYNEQFF; CDR3nt: TGCAGCGTTGGGGGACTAGCGGGAGCATCCTACAATGAGCAGTTCTTC
v_gene: TRBV5-8; d_gene: .; j_gene: TRBJ1-2; len: 13; abundance: many; CDR3aa: CASSLKSGRGYTF; CDR3nt: TGTGCCAGCAGCTTGAAATCAGGGAGAGGCTACACCTTC
v_gene: TRBV10-3; d_gene: TRBD1; j_gene: TRBJ2-7; len: 14; abundance: .; CDR3aa: CAISEWGQSYEQYF; CDR3nt: TGTGCCATCAGTGAGTGGGGACAGTCCTACGAGCAGTACTTC
v_gene: TRBV5-1; d_gene: .; j_gene: TRBJ2-7; len: 14; abundance: many; CDR3aa: CASSLGLPSYEQYF; CDR3nt: TGCGCCAGCAGCTTGGGCCTTCCCTCCTACGAGCAGTACTTC
v_gene: TRBV12-5; d_gene: .; j_gene: TRBJ1-5; len: 12; abundance: many; CDR3aa: CASGSGGGPQHF; CDR3nt: TGTGCTAGTGGCTCGGGGGGGGGGCCCCAGCATTTT
v_gene: TRBV30; d_gene: .; j_gene: TRBJ1-6; len: 16; abundance: many; CDR3aa: CAWSIPLGSYNSPLHF; CDR3nt: TGTGCCTGGAGTATCCCCCTGGGCTCCTATAATTCACCCCTCCACTTT
v_gene: TRBV28; d_gene: TRBD1; j_gene: TRBJ2-1; len: 14; abundance: many; CDR3aa: CASSLYRGRPEQFF; CDR3nt: TGTGCCAGCAGTTTGTACAGGGGGCGTCCTGAGCAGTTCTTC
v_gene: TRBV7-2; d_gene: TRBD2; j_gene: TRBJ2-1; len: 18; abundance: .; CDR3aa: CASSSRLAVNSSYNEQFF; CDR3nt: TGTGCCAGCAGCTCAAGACTAGCGGTAAATAGCTCCTACAATGAGCAGTTCTTC
v_gene: TRBV27; d_gene: .; j_gene: TRBJ1-4; len: 15; abundance: .; CDR3aa: CASSLSFSSVEKLFF; CDR3nt: TGTGCCAGCAGTTTATCGTTCAGTTCCGTTGAAAAACTGTTTTTT
v_gene: TRBV7-2; d_gene: .; j_gene: TRBJ2-7; len: 19; abundance: many; CDR3aa: CASSLGHSPGLALSYEQYF; CDR3nt: TGTGCCAGCAGCTTAGGCCACTCCCCCGGGCTAGCGCTCTCCTACGAGCAGTACTTC
v_gene: TRBV6-2/TRBV6-3; d_gene: TRBD1; j_gene: TRBJ1-2; len: 15; abundance: many; CDR3aa: CASSYSSRDSYGYTF; CDR3nt: TGTGCCAGCAGTTACTCGAGTCGGGACAGCTATGGCTACACCTTC
v_gene: TRBV7-7; d_gene: .; j_gene: TRBJ1-1; len: 13; abundance: .; CDR3aa: CASSSILNTEAFF; CDR3nt: TGTGCTAGCAGCTCGATCCTGAACACTGAAGCTTTCTTT
v_gene: TRBV24-1; d_gene: TRBD2; j_gene: TRBJ2-3; len: 16; abundance: few; CDR3aa: CATSRTSGSSTDTQYF; CDR3nt: TGTGCCACCAGTCGGACTAGCGGGAGTAGCACAGATACGCAGTATTTT
v_gene: TRBV5-1; d_gene: .; j_gene: TRBJ1-1; len: 15; abundance: many; CDR3aa: CASSLWDDMNTEAFF; CDR3nt: TGCGCCAGCAGCTTGTGGGACGACATGAACACTGAAGCTTTCTTT
v_gene: TRBV20-1; d_gene: TRBD1; j_gene: TRBJ1-2; len: 16; abundance: few; CDR3aa: CSARDPSGGTFYGYTF; CDR3nt: TGCAGTGCTAGAGATCCCTCAGGGGGAACCTTCTATGGCTACACCTTC
v_gene: TRBV27; d_gene: TRBD2; j_gene: TRBJ2-5; len: 19; abundance: many; CDR3aa: CASSPGGGRGLAGQETQYF; CDR3nt: TGTGCCAGCAGTCCTGGAGGAGGAAGGGGACTAGCGGGACAAGAGACCCAGTACTTC
v_gene: TRBV3-1; d_gene: TRBD1; j_gene: TRBJ2-7; len: 15; abundance: .; CDR3aa: CASSLPGQGHHEQYF; CDR3nt: TGTGCCAGCAGCCTCCCGGGACAGGGGCACCACGAGCAGTACTTC
v_gene: TRBV7-8; d_gene: TRBD1; j_gene: TRBJ1-1; len: 13; abundance: many; CDR3aa: CASSRTGDTEAFF; CDR3nt: TGTGCCAGCAGCAGGACAGGGGACACTGAAGCTTTCTTT
v_gene: TRBV20-1; d_gene: TRBD1; j_gene: TRBJ1-5; len: 15; abundance: many; CDR3aa: CSARDRGTGNQPQHF; CDR3nt: TGCAGTGCTAGAGATAGGGGGACAGGCAATCAGCCCCAGCATTTT
v_gene: TRBV11-2; d_gene: .; j_gene: TRBJ2-3; len: 15; abundance: many; CDR3aa: CASSLDRGGADTQYF; CDR3nt: TGTGCCAGCAGCTTAGATCGGGGAGGAGCAGATACGCAGTATTTT
v_gene: TRBV24-1; d_gene: .; j_gene: TRBJ1-5; len: 16; abundance: many; CDR3aa: CATSDSGEYSNQPQHF; CDR3nt: TGTGCCACCAGTGATTCCGGCGAGTATAGCAATCAGCCCCAGCATTTT
v_gene: TRBV7-2; d_gene: .; j_gene: TRBJ2-5; len: 15; abundance: few; CDR3aa: CASSSREGGWETQYF; CDR3nt: TGTGCCAGCAGCTCTCGGGAAGGAGGGTGGGAGACCCAGTACTTC
v_gene: TRBV11-3; d_gene: TRBD1; j_gene: TRBJ1-4; len: 14; abundance: .; CDR3aa: CASSMGQGNEKLFF; CDR3nt: TGTGCCAGCAGCATGGGACAGGGAAATGAAAAACTGTTTTTT
v_gene: TRBV7-8; d_gene: .; j_gene: TRBJ1-1; len: 16; abundance: .; CDR3aa: CASSSIFGVEDTEAFF; CDR3nt: TGTGCCAGCAGCTCGATCTTTGGGGTTGAGGACACTGAAGCTTTCTTT
v_gene: TRBV7-3; d_gene: .; j_gene: TRBJ2-3; len: 18; abundance: many; CDR3aa: CASSLIGIGEFSTDTQYF; CDR3nt: TGTGCCAGCAGCTTAATTGGGATAGGGGAATTTAGCACAGATACGCAGTATTTT
v_gene: TRBV20-1; d_gene: .; j_gene: TRBJ2-7; len: 14; abundance: many; CDR3aa: CSAIRRGFSYEQYF; CDR3nt: TGCAGTGCTATCCGGCGGGGATTTAGCTACGAGCAGTACTTC
v_gene: TRBV10-3; d_gene: TRBD2; j_gene: TRBJ2-7; len: 14; abundance: .; CDR3aa: CATLAGGGTYEQYF; CDR3nt: TGTGCCACCCTAGCGGGTGGGGGAACCTACGAGCAGTACTTC
v_gene: TRBV12-5; d_gene: TRBD2; j_gene: TRBJ2-7; len: 13; abundance: many; CDR3aa: CASGQSGRSEQYF; CDR3nt: TGTGCTAGTGGTCAGAGCGGGAGAAGCGAGCAGTACTTC
v_gene: TRBV4-1; d_gene: .; j_gene: TRBJ1-5; len: 14; abundance: .; CDR3aa: CASSPTVSNQPQHF; CDR3nt: TGCGCCAGCAGCCCGACAGTCAGCAATCAGCCCCAGCATTTT